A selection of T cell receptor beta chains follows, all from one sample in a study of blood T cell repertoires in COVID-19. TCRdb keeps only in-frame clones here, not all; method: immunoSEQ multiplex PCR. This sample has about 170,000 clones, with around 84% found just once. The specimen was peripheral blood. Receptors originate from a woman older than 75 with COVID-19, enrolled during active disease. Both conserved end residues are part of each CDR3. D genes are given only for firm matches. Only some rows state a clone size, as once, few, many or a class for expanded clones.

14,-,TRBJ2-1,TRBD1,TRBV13,CASSLRTGGVEQFF,TGTGCCAGCAGCTTAAGGACAGGGGGCGTTGAGCAGTTCTTC
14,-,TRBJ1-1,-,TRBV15,CATSRGSGYTEAFF,TGTGCCACCAGCAGAGGATCAGGATACACTGAAGCTTTCTTT
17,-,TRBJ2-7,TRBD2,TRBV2,CASSGSGTSGILYEQYF,TGTGCCAGCAGTGGGTCCGGGACTAGCGGGATTCTCTACGAGCAGTACTTC
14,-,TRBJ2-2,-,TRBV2,CASATTGGTGELFF,TGTGCCAGCGCGACAACCGGAGGCACCGGGGAGCTGTTTTTT
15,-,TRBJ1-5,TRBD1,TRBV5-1,CASSPGQGENQPQHF,TGCGCCAGCAGCCCGGGACAGGGGGAGAATCAGCCCCAGCATTTT
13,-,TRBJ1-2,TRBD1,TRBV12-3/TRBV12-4,CASSSQGYYGYTF,TGTGCCAGCAGTTCACAGGGGTACTATGGCTACACCTTC
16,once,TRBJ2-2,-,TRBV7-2,CASSPGQKANTGELFF,TGTGCCAGCAGCCCCGGACAGAAGGCGAACACCGGGGAGCTGTTTTTT
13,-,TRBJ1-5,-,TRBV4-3,CASSQVGGEPQHF,TGCGCCAGCAGCCAAGTGGGCGGGGAGCCCCAGCATTTT
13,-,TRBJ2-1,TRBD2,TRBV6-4,CASSPAGGREQFF,TGTGCCAGCAGCCCAGCGGGAGGGCGGGAGCAGTTCTTC
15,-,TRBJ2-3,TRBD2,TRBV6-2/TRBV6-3,CASSSTGTNTDTQYF,TGTGCCAGCAGTTCGACCGGGACTAACACAGATACGCAGTATTTT
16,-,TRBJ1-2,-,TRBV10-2,CASSDNPGLIVGGYTF,TGCGCCAGCAGTGATAACCCGGGACTCATTGTCGGTGGCTACACCTTC
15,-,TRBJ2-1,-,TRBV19,CASSIISTGAHEQFF,TGTGCCAGTAGTATCATTTCGACAGGAGCTCATGAGCAGTTCTTC
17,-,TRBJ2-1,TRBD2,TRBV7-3,CASSLEASGSSYNEQFF,TGTGCCAGCAGCTTAGAGGCTAGCGGCAGCTCCTACAATGAGCAGTTCTTC
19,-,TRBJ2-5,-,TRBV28,CASSLLGRWGQAVGETQYF,TGTGCCAGCAGTTTATTGGGTCGGTGGGGACAAGCGGTAGGGGAGACCCAGTACTTC
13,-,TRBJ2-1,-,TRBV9,CASSVARQNEQFF,TGTGCCAGCAGCGTAGCTCGCCAGAATGAGCAGTTCTTC
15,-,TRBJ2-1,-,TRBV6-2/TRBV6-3,CASSYERAGPYEQFF,TGTGCCAGCAGTTACGAGCGGGCTGGCCCATATGAGCAGTTCTTC
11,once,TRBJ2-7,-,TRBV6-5,CASSYYGSQYF,TGTGCCAGCAGTTATTACGGGTCTCAGTACTTC
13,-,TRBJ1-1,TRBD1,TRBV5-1,CASSLPGGSEAFF,TGCGCCAGCAGCTTACCAGGGGGATCCGAAGCTTTCTTT
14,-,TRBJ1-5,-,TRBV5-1,CASSLEGVGQPQHF,TGCGCCAGCAGCTTGGAAGGGGTGGGTCAGCCCCAGCATTTT
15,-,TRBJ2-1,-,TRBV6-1,CASSDRPLSGNEQFF,TGTGCCAGCAGTGATCGTCCGTTATCAGGCAATGAGCAGTTCTTC
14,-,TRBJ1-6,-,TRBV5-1,CASSYGQDNSPLHF,TGCGCCAGCAGCTACGGACAAGATAATTCACCCCTCCACTTT
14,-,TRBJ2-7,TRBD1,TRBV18,CASSPRQGFGEQYF,TGTGCCAGCTCACCGAGACAGGGATTCGGCGAGCAGTACTTC
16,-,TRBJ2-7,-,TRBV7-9,CASSLVVMGAIYEQYF,TGTGCCAGCAGCTTAGTGGTGATGGGGGCGATCTACGAGCAGTACTTC
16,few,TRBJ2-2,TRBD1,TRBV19,CASTPPRQGAAGELFF,TGTGCCAGTACCCCACCCCGACAGGGGGCGGCCGGGGAGCTGTTTTTT
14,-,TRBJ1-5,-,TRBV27,CASSSLLSNQPQHF,TGTGCCAGCAGTTCCCTCCTTAGCAATCAGCCCCAGCATTTT
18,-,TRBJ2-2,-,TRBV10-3,CAISEIQQGSANTGELFF,TGTGCCATCAGTGAGATCCAACAGGGATCAGCGAACACCGGGGAGCTGTTTTTT
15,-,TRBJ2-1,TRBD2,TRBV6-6,CASRVGGSSYNEQFF,TGTGCCAGTCGAGTCGGGGGGAGCTCCTACAATGAGCAGTTCTTC
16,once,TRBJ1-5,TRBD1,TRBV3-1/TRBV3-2,CASSLGQSYSNQPQHF,TGTGCCAGCAGCCTGGGACAGAGCTATAGCAATCAGCCCCAGCATTTT
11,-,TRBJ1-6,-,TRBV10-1,CARTGDSPLHF,TGCGCCAGGACAGGTGATTCACCCCTCCACTTT
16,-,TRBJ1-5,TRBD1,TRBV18,CASSEQGAASNQPQHF,TGTGCCAGCTCGGAACAGGGGGCGGCTAGCAATCAGCCCCAGCATTTT
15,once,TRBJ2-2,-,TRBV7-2,CASSLGLPNTGELFF,TGTGCCAGCAGCTTAGGACTACCGAACACCGGGGAGCTGTTTTTT
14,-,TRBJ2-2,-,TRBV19,CASLARSNTGELFF,TGTGCCAGCCTCGCCAGGTCGAACACCGGGGAGCTGTTTTTT
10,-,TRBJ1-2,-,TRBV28,CASGPLGYTF,TGTGCCAGCGGTCCCCTAGGCTACACCTTC
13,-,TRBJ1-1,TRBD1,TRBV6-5,CASRPTGGHGAFF,TGTGCCAGCAGGCCGACAGGGGGCCACGGGGCTTTCTTT
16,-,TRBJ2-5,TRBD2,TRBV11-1,CASSLRLAGVGETQYF,TGTGCCAGCAGCTTACGACTAGCGGGAGTTGGAGAGACCCAGTACTTC
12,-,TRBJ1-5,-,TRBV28,CASTISGQPQHF,TGTGCCAGCACCATTTCCGGTCAGCCCCAGCATTTT
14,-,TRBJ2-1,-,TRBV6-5,CASSPATGRGEQFF,TGTGCCAGCAGTCCCGCGACAGGTCGGGGTGAGCAGTTCTTC
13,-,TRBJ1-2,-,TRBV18,CASSTGSDYGYTF,TGTGCCAGCTCAACGGGGTCGGACTATGGCTACACCTTC
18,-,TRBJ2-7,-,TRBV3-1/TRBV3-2,CASSQGIPGVAQNYEQYF,TGTGCCAGCAGCCAAGGGATTCCCGGGGTAGCGCAGAACTACGAGCAGTACTTC
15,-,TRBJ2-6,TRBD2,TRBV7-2,CASSPGGAGANVLTF,TGTGCCAGCAGCCCCGGGGGGGCTGGGGCCAACGTCCTGACTTTC